Included here is one T cell receptor (beta chain) sequence, with context. Its recognized antigen is unknown. No base-level quality is on record; no much larger clone is a single base apart. This record comes from a study of control samples from healthy donors and cancer patients (TCRdb year 2020). Receptors were amplified or captured by the immunoSEQ multiplex PCR assay. The clones in this table, taken by TCRdb from immuneACCESS, are in-frame only. Not every clone is retained; where verified, under half of the shortfall comes from an unresolved V gene, and the cause of the rest is unknown. Within this sample are about 140,000 clones, with 94% of them counted one time only. Less than 15% of the sample rests with the top ten. Trimmed from V: 0 bases; trimmed from J: 5 bases; junction bases lacking a gene match: 6. Reading the germline V gene gives CDR1 SGHRS and CDR2 YFSETQ. The CDR3 runs 15 amino acids, cysteine and phenylalanine included. The retained sequence is limited to the CDR3, 45 bases, with the frame set at the first base.

Material: blood. This chain joins TRBV5-1 to TRBJ2-5, and TRBD2 matches 8 of the central bases. The clonotype comes from a man aged 35 to 55 in good health. DNA sequence: TGCGCCAGCAGCTTGGTTGCGGGAGGTGGGGAGACCCAGTACTTC. This sequence encodes CASSLVAGGGETQYF.